These 25 T cell receptor beta chains share one sample of origin, sequenced in a study of CXCR3-negative and CXCR3-positive naive CD8 T cells (dated by TCRdb to about 2019). The listed sequencing device is NextSeq 550. The Human TCR Profiling Kit (MiLaboratory) was used to make UMI-labeled 5' RACE TRB cDNA libraries. TCRdb reprocessed the reads and provides one entry for every CDR3 protein sequence; no DNA is given. This sample's table contains roughly 89,000 distinct CDR3 sequences. The top ten clones comprise over 1.5% of the sample. Specimen: naive CXCR3- CD8+ T cells from blood. What the cell subset or site label conveys for this sample: CD45RO-CCR7+CD27+CD95- naive CD8+ T cells lacking CXCR3 (TNR3-). These receptors came from a human donor in good health. Some clones in this sample may be carry-over from other donors' samples.

This chain links TRBV15 with TRBJ1-1. The CDR3 totals 15 residues. Germline assignment: CDR1 LNHNV and CDR2 YYDKDF (reference sequence). This chain's CDR3 is CATSRDGQGWAEAFF.

J is TRBJ1-1 and V is TRBV27; the D call of TRBD1 rests on TCRdb alone, since no DNA is present to check it. Germline CDR1 is MNHEY and CDR2 is SMNVEV (reference sequence). There are 15 residues in the CDR3. CDR3 sequence: CASSSPTGVDTEAFF.

The chain carries TRBV7-9 and TRBJ2-1; as DNA is missing, the TRBD1 call by TCRdb cannot be tested. The germline V gene has CDR1 SEHNR and CDR2 FQNEAQ (reference sequence). The CDR3 consists of 18 residues. The CDR3: CASSSTARGQGIYNEQFF.

The chain combines TRBV6-5 with TRBJ2-2. CDR1 is MNHEY, CDR2 SVGAGI, per germline. CDR3 length equals 13 residues. The CDR3 loop is CASSYSHPGELFF.

This rearrangement joins TRBV11-2 to TRBJ2-7; TCRdb reports TRBD1, a call that lacks DNA to check it against. The length of the CDR3 is 15 residues. CDR1 is SGHAT and CDR2 is FQNNGV in the germline V gene. CDR3 sequence reads: CASSLEDRYSYEQYF.

The chain carries TRBV6-6 and TRBJ2-7; TCRdb reports TRBD1, a call that lacks DNA to check it against. CDR1 and CDR2 (germline): MNHNY, SVGAGI (reference sequence). CDR3 length: 13 amino acids. CDR3 sequence reads: CASSYTPVGEQYF.

The genes are TRBV5-1 and TRBJ2-1. Germline CDR1 is SGHRS and CDR2 is YFSETQ. CDR3 length: 16 amino acids. CDR3 amino acids: CASSLFGGGSYNEQFF.

The gene calls are TRBV6-5 and TRBJ2-2; TCRdb designates TRBD1, a call that cannot be tested without DNA. The CDR3 has 15 residues. CDR1 is MNHEY, CDR2 SVGAGI, per germline. The CDR3 sequence: CASSYSRENTGELFF.

The chain uses TRBV19 and TRBJ2-7; the TCRdb D gene call, TRBD1, has no DNA to confirm it. The CDR3 extends over 14 amino acids. Per the germline V gene, CDR1 is LNHDA and CDR2 is SQIVND (reference sequence). The CDR3 sequence is CASSTTGDPYEQYF.

The gene calls are TRBV6-5 and TRBJ2-1. The CDR3 is 14 amino acids. Looked up from germline, CDR1 is MNHEY and CDR2 is SVGAGI. Here the CDR3 reads CASSPIAMANEQFF.

The chain links TRBV12-3 or TRBV12-4 to TRBJ2-7; TCRdb proposes TRBD2, but this gene call is untestable without DNA. The CDR3 runs 12 residues. CDR3 in amino acids: CASGGETYEQYF.

The chain carries TRBV29-1 and TRBJ1-2; TCRdb returns TRBD1, unconfirmable since there is no DNA. Germline-derived CDR1 and CDR2 are SQVTM and ANQGSEA. This CDR3 is built from 15 residues. This chain's CDR3 is CSVEEGSSWADGYTF.

The CDR3 sequence is CASSPLDRGGDDEQYF. The chain has TRBV6-2 or TRBV6-3 and TRBJ2-7; TCRdb's D call, TRBD1, is unchecked because there is no DNA. The CDR3 covers 16 residues. Per the germline V gene, CDR1 is MNHEY and CDR2 is SVGEGT.

V is TRBV5-4 and J is TRBJ2-1; TCRdb returns TRBD2, unconfirmable since there is no DNA. Per germline, CDR1 SGHNT and CDR2 YYREEE (reference sequence). The CDR3 contains 19 residues. The CDR3 is CASSPMGQVQGLAVLEQFF. Complete variable domain (other parts from reference TRBV5-4 and TRBJ2-1): ETGVTQSPTHLIKTRGQQVTLRCSSQSGHNTVSWYQQALGQGPQFIFQYYREEENGRGNFPPRFSGLQFPNYSSELNVNALELDDSALYLCASSPMGQVQGLAVLEQFFGPGTRLTVL.

V is TRBV30 and J is TRBJ1-1; the D gene TCRdb calls, TRBD1, cannot be checked with no DNA. Per the germline V gene, CDR1 is GTSNPN and CDR2 is SVGIG (reference sequence). This CDR3 comprises 13 residues. The CDR3 is CAWSLYRGTEAFF.

The rearrangement joins TRBV4-1 to TRBJ2-7; TCRdb reports TRBD1, a call that lacks DNA to check it against. Per germline, CDR1 MGHRA and CDR2 YSYEKL. The CDR3 loop spans 15 amino acids. CDR3 amino acids: CASSQPGTGGREQYF.

The CDR3 here is CASSLLGGAAADTQYF. The chain has TRBV12-3 or TRBV12-4 and TRBJ2-3; the D call from TCRdb, TRBD2, cannot be confirmed without DNA. The CDR3 has 16 residues.

The chain has TRBV20-1 and TRBJ2-2; TCRdb returns TRBD1, unconfirmable since there is no DNA. The CDR3 consists of 13 residues. The germline V gene encodes CDR1 DFQATT and CDR2 SNEGSKA (reference sequence). CDR3 amino acids: CSASSGGTGELFF.

CDR3 residues: CASSLTGARETQYF. The V gene is TRBV7-6, the J gene TRBJ2-5; TCRdb calls TRBD2, which cannot be checked without DNA. This CDR3 comprises 14 residues. The germline V gene encodes CDR1 SGHVS and CDR2 FNYEAQ.

The rearrangement uses TRBV28 and TRBJ2-3; TCRdb selects TRBD1, and the lack of DNA leaves this call unchecked. CDR1 MDHEN and CDR2 SYDVKM come from the germline V gene. This CDR3 comprises 16 residues. The CDR3: CASSLTLAGVPDTQYF.

CDR3 residues: CASSPQRENTGELFF. This chain links TRBV11-3 with TRBJ2-2; TCRdb outputs TRBD2, but without DNA this stays unchecked. The CDR3 length is 15 residues. Germline CDR1 and CDR2: SGHNT and YENEEA.

This chain links TRBV29-1 with TRBJ2-3; lacking DNA, the TRBD2 call made by TCRdb goes unchecked. Per germline, CDR1 SQVTM and CDR2 ANQGSEA. The length of the CDR3 is 13 residues. CDR3 sequence: CSVEGGDQDTQYF.

This chain links TRBV4-3 with TRBJ2-3; TCRdb outputs TRBD2, but without DNA this stays unchecked. The CDR3 covers 16 residues. The V gene's germline CDR1 is LGHNA and CDR2 YSLEER. CDR3 sequence reads: CASSQAGTSATDTQYF.

The chain links TRBV28 to TRBJ2-5; TCRdb outputs TRBD1, but without DNA this stays unchecked. Looked up from germline, CDR1 is MDHEN and CDR2 is SYDVKM. The CDR3 has 14 amino acids. The CDR3 sequence is CASDATGTAETQYF.

V gene TRBV29-1 combines with J gene TRBJ2-7. Germline V lookup: CDR1 SQVTM, CDR2 ANQGSEA. There are 14 residues in the CDR3. CDR3 loop: CSVENGQGGYEQYF.